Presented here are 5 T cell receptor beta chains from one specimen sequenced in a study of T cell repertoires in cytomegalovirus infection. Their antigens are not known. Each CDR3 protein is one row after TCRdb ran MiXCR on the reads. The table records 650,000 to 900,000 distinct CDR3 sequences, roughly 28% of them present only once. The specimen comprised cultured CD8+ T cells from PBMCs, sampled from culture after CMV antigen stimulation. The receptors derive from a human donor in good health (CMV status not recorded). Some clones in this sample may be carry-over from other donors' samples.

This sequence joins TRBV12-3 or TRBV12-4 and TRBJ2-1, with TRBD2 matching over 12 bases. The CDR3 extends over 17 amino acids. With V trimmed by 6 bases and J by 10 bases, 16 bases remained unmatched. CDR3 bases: TGTGCCAGCAGACCCGAGACTAGCGGGGGAATTTATGACGAGCAGTTCTTC. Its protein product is CASRPETSGGIYDEQFF.

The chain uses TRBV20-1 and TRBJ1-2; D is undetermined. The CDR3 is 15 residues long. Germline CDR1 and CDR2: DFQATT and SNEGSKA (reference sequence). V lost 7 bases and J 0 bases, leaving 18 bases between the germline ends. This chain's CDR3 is CSVWPRAATNYGYTF. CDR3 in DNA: TGCAGTGTTTGGCCTCGGGCAGCTACTAACTATGGCTACACCTTC.

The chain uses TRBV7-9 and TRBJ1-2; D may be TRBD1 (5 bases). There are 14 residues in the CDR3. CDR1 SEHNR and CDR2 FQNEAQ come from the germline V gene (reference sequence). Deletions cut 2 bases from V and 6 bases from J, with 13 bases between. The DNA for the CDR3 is TGTGCCAGCAGCTTATGGACTGGGGGAGATGGCTACACCTTC. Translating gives CASSLWTGGDGYTF.

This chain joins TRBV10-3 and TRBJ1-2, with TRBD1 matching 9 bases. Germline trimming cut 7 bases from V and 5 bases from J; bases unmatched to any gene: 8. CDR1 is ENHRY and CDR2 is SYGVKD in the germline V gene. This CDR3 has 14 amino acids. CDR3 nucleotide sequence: TGTGCCATCAAAGCTGCGGGACAGGGATATGGCTACACCTTC. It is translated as CAIKAAGQGYGYTF.

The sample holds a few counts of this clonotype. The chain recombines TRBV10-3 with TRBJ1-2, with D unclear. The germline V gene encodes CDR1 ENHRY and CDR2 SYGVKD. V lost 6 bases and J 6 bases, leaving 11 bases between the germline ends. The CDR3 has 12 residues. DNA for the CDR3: TGTGCCATCAGGGACGGAGGGAATGGCTACACCTTC. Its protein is CAIRDGGNGYTF.